This T cell receptor (beta chain) comes out of a study of blood T cell repertoires in COVID-19 (dated by TCRdb to the early 2020s). Broadly, across the study: Samples from collaborators originated in the United States, Italy and Spain and spanned both the acute and convalescent phases of COVID-19. The material from the prospective study consisted of cDNA or gDNA derived from T cells, B-cell-depleted T cells, or PBMCs. The dataset comprised deeply sampled blood TCRbeta repertoires from subjects exposed to, actively infected with, or recovered from COVID-19. The repertoires were made available in a free public database intended to serve as a resource for research on the immune response to SARS-CoV-2. The samples were drawn from two sources: the first 160 participants of the ongoing ImmuneRACE study, and 1,254 subjects contributed by 6 global collaborators. Nearly every sample came with metadata listing a de-identified subject ID, COVID-19 status, age in years and sex. Where available, HLA class I and class II types were taken from metadata supplied by the sample provider and were not determined by assay-based typing.

TCRbeta CDR3 regions were amplified from genomic DNA using the immunoSEQ Assay, a bias-controlled multiplex PCR. In the original analysis: Nucleated cell counts per sample were estimated from amplification of reference gene primers within the assay. To quantify the absolute abundance of each unique TCRbeta CDR3 rearrangement, sequence reads were collapsed and filtered. For each sample, productive Simpson clonality was calculated as the square root of Simpson's diversity index over productive rearrangements. This is the immuneACCESS table as TCRdb keeps it, with only in-frame sequences that have V and J called. A part of the clones is gone; compared with another copy, unresolved V genes explain less than half, and the rest is unexplained. D and trimming come from the DNA, and the V and J calls and clone size come from that table. The sample table shows fewer than 250,000 clones, and approximately 80% are seen once. The ten largest account for 1.8% of the sample.

As concerns this clone: Its antigen is not yet known. No much larger clone is present one base from it, and per-base qualities are unavailable.

Including the terminal cysteine and phenylalanine, the CDR3 comprises 13 residues. The sequence is cut down to CDR3 DNA, 39 bases in frame from base 1. The trim is 6 bases for V and 4 bases for J, with a gap of 11 bases between the germline ends. Per the germline V gene (reference sequence), WNHNN is the CDR1 and SYGVQD is the CDR2. Points the paper makes about the study in general: How much clinical and demographic metadata was included differed by source and by participant, and the metadata was provided uncurated.

In the prospective study, participants were roughly 18 to 95 years old, resided in approximately 25 geographic areas of the United States, and were enrolled through a virtual design. In the prospective study, participants were assigned to cohorts based on the clinical history participants reported in a screening survey and a study questionnaire. Recovered participants in ImmuneRACE Cohort 3 were defined by two consecutive negative NP/OP PCR tests, clearance by a healthcare professional, or resolution of symptoms. Mobile phlebotomists in the prospective study collected whole blood, serum and a nasopharyngeal or oropharyngeal swab from every participant. Additional blood draws and questionnaires over an approximately two-month period could optionally be provided by prospective study participants. Before DNA extraction, blood samples from the prospective study were shipped at room temperature or frozen.

Sequencing was done on a sample of PBMCs or T cells enriched from blood (not recorded which). This clonotype was obtained from a man in his fifties or sixties who had recovered from COVID-19. The sequence joins TRBV10-1 to TRBJ2-3, with a weak D call of TRBD1 (6 bases match). At the DNA level, the sequence is TGCGCCAGCAGACAGGGTATCGCAGATACGCAGTATTTT. Its translation is CASRQGIADTQYF.